The 17 T cell receptor beta chains in this list originate from one sample, sequenced in a study of breast tumors, draining lymph nodes, adjacent tissues. TCRdb passed the multiplex PCR reads through MiXCR, listing each CDR3 protein once. The sample includes some 120,000 distinct CDR3 sequences, about 20% of them seen just once. Axillary draining lymph nodes of breast cancer patients supplied the node samples. Sequenced material: axillary lymph node tissue. These receptors originate from a female donor with breast cancer. Some clones in this sample may be carry-over from other donors' samples.

This clonotype came up many times. CDR3 nucleotides: TGTGCCAGCAGCCAGTCACGGAGGAACGGGGCTGAAAAACTGTTTTTT. Protein sequence: CASSQSRRNGAEKLFF. This chain connects TRBV3-1 to TRBJ1-4, with TRBD1 as a possible D gene (5 bases). This CDR3 spans 16 amino acids. Per the germline V gene, CDR1 is LGHDT and CDR2 is YNNKEL (reference sequence). Trimming cost V 3 bases and J 7 bases, with 18 bases left between them.

The rearrangement links TRBV11-3 to TRBJ2-1; D may be TRBD1 (6 bases). CDR1 and CDR2 (germline): SGHNT, YENEEA. CDR3 length: 15 amino acids. V was trimmed by 2 bases and J by 7 bases, leaving 15 bases between them. The CDR3: CASSLRSNQGNEQFF. The CDR3 DNA follows: TGTGCCAGCAGCTTACGCAGTAACCAGGGGAATGAGCAGTTCTTC.

This chain connects TRBV6-5 to TRBJ2-6, with D possibly being TRBD1 (6 bases). The V and J ends lost 8 bases and 2 bases respectively, with 13 bases between them. This CDR3 has 15 amino acids. Germline CDR1 and CDR2: MNHEY and SVGAGI. DNA of the CDR3: TGTGCCAGCCGAGATTGGGACACTGGGGCCAACGTCCTGACTTTC. Translated: CASRDWDTGANVLTF.

At least ten counts were recorded for this clonotype. The chain employs TRBV20-1 and TRBJ2-7; 10 positions agree with TRBD2. This CDR3 region has 14 residues. The V gene's germline CDR1 is DFQATT and CDR2 SNEGSKA (reference sequence). With V trimmed by 5 bases and J by 4 bases, 8 bases remained unmatched. CDR3 nucleotide sequence: TGCAGTGCTCGACCGGGACTAGCGAGATACGAGCAGTACTTC. Translation: CSARPGLARYEQYF.

Of note for this clonotype: This clone may be a read error of a much larger clone one base away. This chain connects TRBV11-2 to TRBJ1-4; no clear D gene. Trimming removed 8 bases at V and 11 bases at J, with 12 bases between. Germline CDR1 is SGHAT and CDR2 is FQNNGV. The CDR3 consists of 11 residues. CDR3 sequence: CASSLIGKLFF. CDR3 bases: TGTGCCAGCTCCCTCATAGGGAAACTGTTTTTT.

Worth noting for this clonotype: A much more abundant neighbour one base away suggests this may be a read error. The CDR3 nucleotides are TGCAGAGCTAGCGGGCGCCGGACTGGAAACACCATATATTTT. Its protein is CRASGRRTGNTIYF. V gene TRBV20-1 combines with J gene TRBJ1-3, with D unclear. The CDR3 has 14 amino acids. Looked up from germline, CDR1 is DFQATT and CDR2 is SNEGSKA (reference sequence).

On this clonotype itself: Compared with germline, one end of the junction differs, possibly owing to a read error. The J gene is TRBJ2-3, the V gene TRBV24-1; D unclear. CDR3 length: 12 amino acids. The germline V gene has CDR1 KGHDR and CDR2 SFDVKD. The CDR3 spells CAISDGSDMQYF. As DNA, the CDR3 is TGTGCCATCAGTGATGGGTCGGATATGCAGTATTTT.

The chain combines TRBV28 with TRBJ2-1; D is possibly TRBD1 or TRBD2 (5 bases each). Germline V gene lookup returns CDR1 MDHEN and CDR2 SYDVKM. The length of the CDR3 is 15 residues. V lost 5 bases to trimming and J lost 6 bases, with 17 bases between them. CDR3 residues: CASSTRIGTRNEQFF. As DNA, the CDR3 is TGTGCCAGCAGTACCCGGATCGGGACGCGCAATGAGCAGTTCTTC.

This clonotype occurred many times. The gene calls are TRBV7-2 and TRBJ1-2; D is uncertain. Trimming left V 1 base short and J 5 bases short, with 11 bases between. The CDR3 consists of 14 residues. CDR1 is SGHTA, CDR2 FQGNSA, per germline. CDR3 nucleotides: TGTGCCAGCAGCTTAGGTGGGCGGGAATATGGCTACACCTTC. This translates into CASSLGGREYGYTF.

This clonotype was detected ten times or more. The V gene is TRBV20-1, the J gene TRBJ2-1; D unclear. This CDR3 contains 12 residues. Germline-derived CDR1 and CDR2 are DFQATT and SNEGSKA (reference sequence). V lost 4 bases and J 3 bases, leaving 7 bases between the germline ends. Here the CDR3 reads CSANKVYNEQFF. CDR3 nucleotide sequence: TGCAGTGCTAATAAGGTCTACAATGAGCAGTTCTTC.

Ten or more counts support this clonotype. This rearrangement joins TRBV6-5 to TRBJ1-4; the match to TRBD1 covers 9 bases. CDR3 length: 14 residues. V dropped 6 bases and J dropped 5; count of bases not matched to a gene: 4. Germline V gene data show CDR1 as MNHEY and CDR2 as SVGAGI. The CDR3 DNA is TGTGCCAGCAGGCGGACAGGGGAAAATGAAAAACTGTTTTTT. Protein product: CASRRTGENEKLFF.

With respect to this clonotype: It may be a read error: a sequence one base away is much more abundant. The V and J genes are TRBV10-1 and TRBJ2-3; 8 bases match TRBD1. Germline CDR1 and CDR2: WNHNN and SYGVQD (reference sequence). There are 15 residues in the CDR3. The CDR3 coding sequence is TGCGCCAGCAGTATCGGACAGGGCGGCACAGATACGCGGTATTTT. Its protein product is CASSIGQGGTDTRYF.

This clonotype was picked up many times. This sequence joins TRBV6-5 and TRBJ2-7; possible D gene TRBD2, 6 bases. Per the germline V gene, CDR1 is MNHEY and CDR2 is SVGAGI. The V end was cut by 3 bases, the J end by 0 bases, with 12 bases between. The CDR3 loop spans 15 amino acids. This chain's CDR3 is CASSYGEVNSYEQYF. CDR3 nucleotide sequence: TGTGCCAGCAGTTATGGGGAGGTCAACTCCTACGAGCAGTACTTC.

This clonotype was counted at least ten times. The V and J genes are TRBV29-1 and TRBJ2-7; possible D gene TRBD1, 5 bases. Germline loops: CDR1 SQVTM, CDR2 ANQGSEA. The CDR3 length is 11 residues. Trimming took off 4 bases at V and 7 bases at J, with 11 bases between the two ends. CDR3 in DNA: TGCAGCGTTGGGCAGGGCGAGGAGCAGTACTTC. It translates to CSVGQGEEQYF.

At least ten counts were recorded for this clonotype. The chain joins TRBV7-2 to TRBJ1-5; TRBD1 aligns across 7 bases. The V gene end was trimmed by 5 bases and the J gene end by 6 bases; junction bases not matched to a gene: 10. Germline values: CDR1 SGHTA, CDR2 FQGNSA. The CDR3 sequence is 15 residues long. The CDR3, as DNA: TGTGCCAGCAGCCCCCCCCCAGGGGGTAGTCAGCCCCAGCATTTT. Translating it yields CASSPPPGGSQPQHF. The complete variable domain, with remaining parts taken from reference TRBV7-2 and TRBJ1-5, reads GAGVSQSPSNKVTEKGKDVELRCDPISGHTALYWYRQSLGQGLEFLIYFQGNSAPDKSGLPSDRFSAERTGGSVSTLTIQRTQQEDSAVYLCASSPPPGGSQPQHFGDGTRLSIL.

Concerning this clonotype: This may arise from a read error, as a much more abundant clone is one base away. This chain connects TRBV5-1 to TRBJ1-6; D unclear. Germline V gene data show CDR1 as SGHRS and CDR2 as YFSETQ. This CDR3 spans 13 amino acids. V was clipped by 0 bases and J by 14 bases, with 12 bases between them. DNA of the CDR3: TGCGCCAGCAGCTTGGAATCAAACCCGGCCCTCCACTTT. It codes for CASSLESNPALHF.

This clonotype was counted at least ten times. CDR3 nucleotide sequence: TGTGCCAGCAGCTCCGTGGGACAGAGGATCACAGATACGCAGTATTTT. This gives the protein CASSSVGQRITDTQYF. V gene TRBV7-9 combines with J gene TRBJ2-3; 7 bases map to TRBD1. Germline V gives CDR1 SEHNR, CDR2 FQNEAQ (reference sequence). The CDR3 is 16 residues long. The junction had 9 bases not matched to a gene; V was cut back by 4 bases and J by 2 bases.